This T cell receptor beta chain was captured in a study of blood T cell repertoires in COVID-19. V lost 0 bases to trimming and J lost 3 bases, with 14 bases between them. The CDR3 runs to 16 residues. Per germline, CDR1 MGHRA and CDR2 YSYEKL. Original processing methods: Amplified reference gene primers provided the basis for estimating nucleated cell counts. Sequenced by immunoSEQ multiplex PCR; TCRdb stores in-frame clones only, minus some. V and J calls and clone size follow that table, whereas D and trimming were derived from the DNA. The sample shows around 310,000 clones, over 70% of them seen only once. Participants spanned ages 18 to 89 years and resided in 20 to 30 US areas. Clinical history as reported by participants underpinned cohort assignment.

This clonotype originated in a man younger than 40 who had recovered from COVID-19. Sample: PBMCs or T cells enriched from blood (not recorded which). The rearrangement uses TRBV4-1 and TRBJ1-1; possible D gene TRBD1, 6 bases. The CDR3 coding sequence is TGCGCCAGCAGCCAAGAGTTTGCGGGGGGCTACACTGAAGCTTTCTTT. Protein sequence: CASSQEFAGGYTEAFF.